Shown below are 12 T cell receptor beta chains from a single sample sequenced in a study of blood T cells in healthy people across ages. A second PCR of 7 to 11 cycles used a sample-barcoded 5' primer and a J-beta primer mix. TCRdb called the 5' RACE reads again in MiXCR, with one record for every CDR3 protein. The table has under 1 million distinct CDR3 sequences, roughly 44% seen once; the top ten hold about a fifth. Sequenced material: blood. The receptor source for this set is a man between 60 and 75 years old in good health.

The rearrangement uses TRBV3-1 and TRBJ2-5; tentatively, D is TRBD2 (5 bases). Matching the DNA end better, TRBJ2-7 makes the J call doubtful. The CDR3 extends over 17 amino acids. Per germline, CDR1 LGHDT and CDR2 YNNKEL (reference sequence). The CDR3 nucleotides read TGTGCCAGCAGCCAAAACCCGAACGGGAAACCTGTCTACGAGCAGTACTTC. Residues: CASSQNPNGKPVYEQYF.

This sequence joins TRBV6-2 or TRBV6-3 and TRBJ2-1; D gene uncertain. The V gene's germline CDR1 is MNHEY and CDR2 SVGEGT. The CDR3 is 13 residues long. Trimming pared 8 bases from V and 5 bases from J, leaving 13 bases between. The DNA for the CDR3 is TGTGCCAGCCTCCTCGTGGGGAACAATGAGCAGTTCTTC. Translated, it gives CASLLVGNNEQFF.

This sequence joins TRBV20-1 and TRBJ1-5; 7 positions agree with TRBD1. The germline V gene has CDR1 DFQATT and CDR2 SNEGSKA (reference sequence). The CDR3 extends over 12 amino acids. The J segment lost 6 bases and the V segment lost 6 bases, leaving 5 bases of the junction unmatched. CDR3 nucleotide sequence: TGCAGTGCCCCGGAGGGGGCTCAGCCCCAGCATTTT. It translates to CSAPEGAQPQHF.

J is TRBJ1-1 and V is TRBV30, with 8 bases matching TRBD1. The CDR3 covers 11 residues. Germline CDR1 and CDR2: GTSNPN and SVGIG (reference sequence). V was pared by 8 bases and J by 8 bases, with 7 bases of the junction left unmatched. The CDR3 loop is CAGDRTREAFF. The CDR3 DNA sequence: TGTGCCGGGGACAGGACACGCGAAGCTTTCTTT. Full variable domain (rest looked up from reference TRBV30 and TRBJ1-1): SQTIHQWPATLVQPVGSPLSLECTVEGTSNPNLYWYRQAAGRGLQLLFYSVGIGQISSEVPQNLSASRPQDRQFILSSKKLLLSDSGFYLCAGDRTREAFFGQGTRLTVV.

The CDR3 DNA reads as TGTGCCATCAGTGAAGGGACTAGCGGGTACAATGAGCAGTTCTTC. It yields the protein CAISEGTSGYNEQFF. This chain joins TRBV10-3 and TRBJ2-1, with 12 bases fitting TRBD2. The CDR3 sequence is 15 residues long. CDR1 and CDR2 from the germline V gene are ENHRY and SYGVKD. Unmatched junction bases numbered 1, after V lost 3 bases and J lost 4 bases.

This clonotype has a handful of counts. The CDR3 here is CAWSVQGRLWRHNEQFF. The DNA of the CDR3 is TGTGCCTGGAGTGTACAGGGGAGACTCTGGCGCCACAATGAGCAGTTCTTC. This chain links TRBV30 with TRBJ2-1, with 7 positions matching TRBD1. The CDR3 covers 17 residues. J lost 5 bases, V lost 0 bases, and 13 bases had no gene match. Germline-derived CDR1 and CDR2 are GTSNPN and SVGIG (reference sequence).

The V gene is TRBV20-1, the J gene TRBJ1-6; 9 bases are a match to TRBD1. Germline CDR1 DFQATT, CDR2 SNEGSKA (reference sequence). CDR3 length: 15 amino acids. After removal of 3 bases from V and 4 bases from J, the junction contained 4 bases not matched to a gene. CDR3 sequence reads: CSASTGTGYNSPLHF. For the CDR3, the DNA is TGCAGTGCTAGTACCGGGACAGGGTATAATTCACCCCTCCACTTT.

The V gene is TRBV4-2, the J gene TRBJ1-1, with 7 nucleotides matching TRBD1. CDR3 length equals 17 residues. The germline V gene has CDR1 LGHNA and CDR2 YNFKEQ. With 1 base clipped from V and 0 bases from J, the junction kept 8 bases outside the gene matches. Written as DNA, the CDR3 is TGTGCCAGCAGCCAAGGACAGGGAAGTATTCTGAACACTGAAGCTTTCTTT. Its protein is CASSQGQGSILNTEAFF.

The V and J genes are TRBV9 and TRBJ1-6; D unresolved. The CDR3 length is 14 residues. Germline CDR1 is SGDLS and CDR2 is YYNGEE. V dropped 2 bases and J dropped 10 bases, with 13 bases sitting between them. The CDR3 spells CASSVEGLGSPLHF. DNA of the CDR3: TGTGCCAGCAGCGTGGAGGGTTTGGGGTCACCCCTCCACTTT.

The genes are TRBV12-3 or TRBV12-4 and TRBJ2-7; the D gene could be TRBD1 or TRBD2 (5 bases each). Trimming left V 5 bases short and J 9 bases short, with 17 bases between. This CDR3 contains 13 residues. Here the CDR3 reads CASSPGWGTGQYF. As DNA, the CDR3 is TGTGCCAGCAGTCCCGGTTGGGGGACGGGGCAGTACTTC.

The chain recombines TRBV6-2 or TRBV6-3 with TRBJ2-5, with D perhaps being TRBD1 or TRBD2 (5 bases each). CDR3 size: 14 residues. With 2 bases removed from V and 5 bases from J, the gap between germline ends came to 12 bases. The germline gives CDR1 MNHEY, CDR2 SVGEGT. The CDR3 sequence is CASSYTGARETQYF. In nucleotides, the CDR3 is TGTGCCAGCAGTTACACCGGGGCTCGTGAGACCCAGTACTTC.

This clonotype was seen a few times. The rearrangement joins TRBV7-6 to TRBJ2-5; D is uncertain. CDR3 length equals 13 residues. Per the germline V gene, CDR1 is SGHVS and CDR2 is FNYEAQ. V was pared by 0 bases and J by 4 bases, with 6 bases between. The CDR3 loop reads CASSLAVGETQYF. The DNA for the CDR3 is TGTGCCAGCAGCTTAGCGGTGGGAGAGACCCAGTACTTC.